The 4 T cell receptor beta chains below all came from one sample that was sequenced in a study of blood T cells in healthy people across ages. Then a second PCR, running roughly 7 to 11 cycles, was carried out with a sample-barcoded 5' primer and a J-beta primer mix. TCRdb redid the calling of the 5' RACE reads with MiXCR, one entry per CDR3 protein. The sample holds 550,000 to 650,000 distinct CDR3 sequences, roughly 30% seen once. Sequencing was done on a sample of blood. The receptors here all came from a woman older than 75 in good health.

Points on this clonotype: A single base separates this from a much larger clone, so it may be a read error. CDR3 protein: CASSWDSGENEQFF. The CDR3 DNA reads TGCGCCAGCAGCTGGGATAGCGGGGAAAATGAGCAGTTCTTC. The chain employs TRBV5-1 and TRBJ2-1; TRBD2 matches at 8 bases. Germline V CDR1 and CDR2: SGHRS, YFSETQ. The junction had 6 bases not matched to a gene; V was cut back by 3 bases and J by 7 bases. This CDR3 contains 14 residues.

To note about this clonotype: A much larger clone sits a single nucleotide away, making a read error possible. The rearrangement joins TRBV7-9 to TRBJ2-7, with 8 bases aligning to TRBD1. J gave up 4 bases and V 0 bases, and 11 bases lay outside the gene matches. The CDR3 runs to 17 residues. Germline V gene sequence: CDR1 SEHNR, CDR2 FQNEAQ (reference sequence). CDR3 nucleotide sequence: TGTGCCAGCAGCTTAGCGAACGTAGGACAGGGACGTTACGAGCAGTACTTC. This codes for CASSLANVGQGRYEQYF.

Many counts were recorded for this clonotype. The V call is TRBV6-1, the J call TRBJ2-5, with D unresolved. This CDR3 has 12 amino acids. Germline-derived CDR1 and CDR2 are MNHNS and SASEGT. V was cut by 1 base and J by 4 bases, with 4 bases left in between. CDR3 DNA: TGTGCCAGCAGTGAAGGGTTAGAGACCCAGTACTTC. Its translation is CASSEGLETQYF.

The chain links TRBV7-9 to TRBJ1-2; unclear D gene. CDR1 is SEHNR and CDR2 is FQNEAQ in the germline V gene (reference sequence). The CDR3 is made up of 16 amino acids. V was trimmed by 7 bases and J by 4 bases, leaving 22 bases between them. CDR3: CASTSSAPALFYGYTF. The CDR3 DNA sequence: TGTGCCAGCACCTCTTCGGCGCCAGCGCTCTTCTATGGCTACACCTTC.